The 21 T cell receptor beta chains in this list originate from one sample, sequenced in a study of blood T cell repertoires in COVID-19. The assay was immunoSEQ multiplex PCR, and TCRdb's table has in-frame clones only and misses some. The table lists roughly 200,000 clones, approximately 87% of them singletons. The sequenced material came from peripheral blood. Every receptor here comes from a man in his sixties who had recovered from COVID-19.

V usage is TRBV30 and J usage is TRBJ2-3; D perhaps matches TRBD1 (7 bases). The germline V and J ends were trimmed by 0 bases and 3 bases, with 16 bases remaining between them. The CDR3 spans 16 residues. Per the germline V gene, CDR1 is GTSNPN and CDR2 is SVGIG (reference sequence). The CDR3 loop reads CAWSVLTGTWTDTQYF. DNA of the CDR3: TGTGCCTGGAGTGTCCTGACAGGGACTTGGACAGATACGCAGTATTTT.

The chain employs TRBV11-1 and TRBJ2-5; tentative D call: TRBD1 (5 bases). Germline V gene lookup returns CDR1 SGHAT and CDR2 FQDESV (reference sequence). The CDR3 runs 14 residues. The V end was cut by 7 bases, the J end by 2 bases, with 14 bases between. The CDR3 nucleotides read TGTGCCAGCAACTCCATAAGGGGTCAAGAGACCCAGTACTTC. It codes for CASNSIRGQETQYF.

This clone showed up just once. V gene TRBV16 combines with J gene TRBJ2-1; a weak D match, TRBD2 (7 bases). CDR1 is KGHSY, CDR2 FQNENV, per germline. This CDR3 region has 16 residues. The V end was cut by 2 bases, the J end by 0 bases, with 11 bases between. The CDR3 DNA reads TGTGCCAGCAGCCAAAGGGGGGGTAGCTCCTACAATGAGCAGTTCTTC. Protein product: CASSQRGGSSYNEQFF. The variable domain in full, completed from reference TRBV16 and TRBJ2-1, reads GEEVAQTPKHLVRGEGQKAKLYCAPIKGHSYVFWYQQVLKNEFKFLISFQNENVFDETGMPKERFSAKCLPNSPCSLEIQATKLEDSAVYFCASSQRGGSSYNEQFFGPGTRLTVL.

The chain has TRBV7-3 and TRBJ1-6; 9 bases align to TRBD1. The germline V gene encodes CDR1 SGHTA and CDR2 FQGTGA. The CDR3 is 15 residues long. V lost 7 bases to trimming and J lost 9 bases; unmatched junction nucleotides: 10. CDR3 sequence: CASIAGTGMFSPLHF. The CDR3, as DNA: TGTGCCAGCATCGCCGGGACAGGGATGTTTTCACCCCTCCACTTT.

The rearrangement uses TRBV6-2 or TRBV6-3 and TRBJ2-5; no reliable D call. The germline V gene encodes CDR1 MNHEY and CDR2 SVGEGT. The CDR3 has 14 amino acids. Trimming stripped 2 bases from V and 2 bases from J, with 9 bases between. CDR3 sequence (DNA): TGTGCCAGCAGTTACGGCACCAAGCAAGAGACCCAGTACTTC. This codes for CASSYGTKQETQYF.

CDR3 residues: CASSEGGITSGNTIYF. CDR3 nucleotides: TGTGCCAGCAGTGAAGGGGGCATCACTTCTGGAAACACCATATATTTT. V is TRBV6-1 and J is TRBJ1-3, with D perhaps matching TRBD1 (5 bases). This CDR3 contains 16 residues. Trimming took 1 base from V and 1 from J, leaving 11 bases between them. The germline gives CDR1 MNHNS, CDR2 SASEGT.

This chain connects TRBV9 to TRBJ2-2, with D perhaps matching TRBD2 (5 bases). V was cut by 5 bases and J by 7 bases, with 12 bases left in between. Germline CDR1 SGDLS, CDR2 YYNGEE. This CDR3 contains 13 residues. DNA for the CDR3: TGTGCCAGCAGGACCCCCGGGGTCGGGGAGCTGTTTTTT. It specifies CASRTPGVGELFF. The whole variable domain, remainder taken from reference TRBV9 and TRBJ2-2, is DSGVTQTPKHLITATGQRVTLRCSPRSGDLSVYWYQQSLDQGLQFLIQYYNGEERAKGNILERFSAQQFPDLHSELNLSSLELGDSALYFCASRTPGVGELFFGEGSRLTVL.

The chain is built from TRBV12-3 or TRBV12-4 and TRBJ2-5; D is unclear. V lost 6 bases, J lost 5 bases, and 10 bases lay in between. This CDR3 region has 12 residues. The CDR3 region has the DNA TGTGCCAGCAGCTCCTCTTTCGAGACCCAGTACTTC. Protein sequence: CASSSSFETQYF.

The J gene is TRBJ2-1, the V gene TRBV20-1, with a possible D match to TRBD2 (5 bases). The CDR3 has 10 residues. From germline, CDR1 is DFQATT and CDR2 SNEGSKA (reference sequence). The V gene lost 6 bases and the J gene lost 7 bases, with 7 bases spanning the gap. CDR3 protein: CSAGVNEQFF. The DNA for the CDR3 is TGCAGTGCCGGGGTAAATGAGCAGTTCTTC.

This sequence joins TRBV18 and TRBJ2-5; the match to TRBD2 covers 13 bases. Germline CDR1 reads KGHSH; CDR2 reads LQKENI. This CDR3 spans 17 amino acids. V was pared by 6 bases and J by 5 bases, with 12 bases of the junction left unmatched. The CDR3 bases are TGTGCCAGCTCCCGTTCCGGGACTAGCGGGGTCTCGGAGACCCAGTACTTC. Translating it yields CASSRSGTSGVSETQYF.

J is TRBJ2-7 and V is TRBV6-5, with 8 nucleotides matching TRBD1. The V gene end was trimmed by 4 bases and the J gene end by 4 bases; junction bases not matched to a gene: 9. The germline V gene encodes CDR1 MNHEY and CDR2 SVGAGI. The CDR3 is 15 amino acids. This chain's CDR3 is CASSSPGGAQYEQYF. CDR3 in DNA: TGTGCCAGCAGTTCACCAGGGGGCGCTCAGTACGAGCAGTACTTC.

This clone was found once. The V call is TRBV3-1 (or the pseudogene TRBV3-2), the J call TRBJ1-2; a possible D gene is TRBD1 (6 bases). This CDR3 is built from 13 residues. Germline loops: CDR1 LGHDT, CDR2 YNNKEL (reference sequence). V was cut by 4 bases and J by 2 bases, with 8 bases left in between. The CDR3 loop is CASSPDRNYGYTF. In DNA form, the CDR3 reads TGTGCCAGCAGCCCCGACAGGAACTATGGCTACACCTTC.

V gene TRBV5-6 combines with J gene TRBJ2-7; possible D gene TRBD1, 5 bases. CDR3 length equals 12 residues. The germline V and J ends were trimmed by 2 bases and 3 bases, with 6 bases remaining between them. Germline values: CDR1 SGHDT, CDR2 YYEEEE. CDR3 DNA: TGTGCCAGCAGCTTCCAGGGCTACGAGCAGTACTTC. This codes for CASSFQGYEQYF.

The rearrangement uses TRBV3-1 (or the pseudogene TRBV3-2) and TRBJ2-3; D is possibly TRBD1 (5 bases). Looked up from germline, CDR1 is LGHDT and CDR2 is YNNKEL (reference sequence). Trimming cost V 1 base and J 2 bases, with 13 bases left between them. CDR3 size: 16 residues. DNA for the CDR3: TGTGCCAGCAGCCAAGGGATTTCAGGGAACACAGATACGCAGTATTTT. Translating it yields CASSQGISGNTDTQYF.

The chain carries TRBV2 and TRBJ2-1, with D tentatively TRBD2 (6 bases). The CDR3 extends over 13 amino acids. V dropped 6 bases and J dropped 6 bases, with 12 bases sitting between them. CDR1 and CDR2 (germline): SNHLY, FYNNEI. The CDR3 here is CASSISGINEQFF. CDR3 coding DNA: TGTGCCAGCAGCATTAGCGGAATCAATGAGCAGTTCTTC.

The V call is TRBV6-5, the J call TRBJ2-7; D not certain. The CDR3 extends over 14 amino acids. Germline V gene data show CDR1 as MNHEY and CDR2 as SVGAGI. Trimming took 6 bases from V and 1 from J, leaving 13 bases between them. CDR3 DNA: TGTGCCAGCAGGGTTGGGTTCGGGTCCTACGAGCAGTACTTC. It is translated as CASRVGFGSYEQYF.

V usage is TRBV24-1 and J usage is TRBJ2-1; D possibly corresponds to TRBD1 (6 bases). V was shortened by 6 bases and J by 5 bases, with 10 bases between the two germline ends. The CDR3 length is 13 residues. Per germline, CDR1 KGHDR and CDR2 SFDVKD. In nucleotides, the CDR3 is TGTGCCACCAGTTCCAGGGGTAACAATGAGCAGTTCTTC. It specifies CATSSRGNNEQFF.

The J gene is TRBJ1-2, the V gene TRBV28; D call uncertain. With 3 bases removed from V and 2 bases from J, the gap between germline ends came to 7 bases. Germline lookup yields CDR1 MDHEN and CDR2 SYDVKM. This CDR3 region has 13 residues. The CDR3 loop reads CASSFQQNYGYTF. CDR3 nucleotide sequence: TGTGCCAGCAGTTTCCAACAGAACTATGGCTACACCTTC.

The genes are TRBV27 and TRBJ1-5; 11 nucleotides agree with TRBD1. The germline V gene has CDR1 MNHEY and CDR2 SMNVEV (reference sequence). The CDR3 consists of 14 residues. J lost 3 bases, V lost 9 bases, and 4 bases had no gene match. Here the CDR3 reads CASRTGGFNQPQHF. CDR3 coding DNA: TGTGCCAGTCGGACAGGGGGCTTCAATCAGCCCCAGCATTTT.

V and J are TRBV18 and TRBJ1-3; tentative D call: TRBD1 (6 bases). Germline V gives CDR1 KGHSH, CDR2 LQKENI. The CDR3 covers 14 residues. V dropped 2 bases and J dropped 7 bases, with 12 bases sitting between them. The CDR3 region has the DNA TGTGCCAGCTCACCAGGCAGGGGATATAACACCATATATTTT. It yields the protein CASSPGRGYNTIYF. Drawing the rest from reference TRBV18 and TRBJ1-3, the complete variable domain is NAGVMQNPRHLVRRRGQEARLRCSPMKGHSHVYWYRQLPEEGLKFMVYLQKENIIDESGMPKERFSAEFPKEGPSILRIQQVVRGDSAAYFCASSPGRGYNTIYFGEGSWLTVV.

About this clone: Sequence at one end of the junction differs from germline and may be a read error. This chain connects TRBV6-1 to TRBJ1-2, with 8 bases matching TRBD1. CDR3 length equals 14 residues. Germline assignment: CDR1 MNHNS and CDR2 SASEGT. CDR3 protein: CASREDRGPSRYTF. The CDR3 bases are TGTGCCAGCAGGGAAGACAGGGGCCCATCTCGCTACACCTTC.